These T cell receptor beta chains were read from a single sample in a study of blood T cell repertoires in COVID-19. TCRdb keeps only in-frame clones here, not all; method: immunoSEQ multiplex PCR. Counted here are 54,000 or so clones, approximately 88% occurring once; the ten biggest clones make up 3.5%. Sequencing was done on a sample of peripheral blood. These receptors all stem from a human donor in a cohort sampled during active COVID-19. Both conserved end residues are trimmed from each CDR3. The size of a clone is reported for some rows only, either as once, few or many, or as a class for expanded clones.

V,size,J,CDR3
TRBV27,NA,TRBJ2-7,ASSRTATEQY
TRBV18,few,TRBJ1-5,ASSLRGGARPNQPQH
TRBV7-2,NA,TRBJ2-7,ASSRGDRAGEQY
TRBV19,NA,TRBJ1-2,ATRSARGETNYGYT
TRBV30,NA,TRBJ2-1,AWSGGGHNEQF
TRBV27,NA,TRBJ2-1,ASGTLVGQGVNEQF
TRBV5-1,NA,TRBJ2-1,ASSLFSRSYNEQF
TRBV11-1,NA,TRBJ2-2,ASSFRAGANTGELF
TRBV7-2,NA,TRBJ1-1,ASSLGLGGWAEAF
TRBV12-5,NA,TRBJ2-3,ASARDSLTDTQY
TRBV6-1,NA,TRBJ1-1,ASSDRGQFTEAF
TRBV7-2,NA,TRBJ2-1,ASSLLRGNEQF
TRBV18,few,TRBJ2-5,ASSHDGNRETQY
TRBV19,once,TRBJ2-5,ASLKRGVYQETQY
TRBV4-3,NA,TRBJ2-1,ASSQTRGGLDEQF
TRBV21-1,NA,TRBJ2-7,ASTWTGGSYEQY
TRBV6-6,NA,TRBJ2-3,ASKGVRAGTDTQY
TRBV19,NA,TRBJ1-1,ASSSMNTEAF
TRBV2,once,TRBJ2-1,ASSVLAGWDEQF
TRBV5-1,NA,TRBJ2-2,ATTLAGGTNTGELF
TRBV18,NA,TRBJ2-5,ASSPPDRVQETQY
TRBV7-3,NA,TRBJ2-1,ASSRSGRAYNEQF